These T cell receptor beta chains were read from a single sample in a study of Ad26.COV2.S vaccination and SARS-CoV-2 variants. TCRdb keeps only in-frame clones here, not all; method: immunoSEQ multiplex PCR. The sample consists of about 350,000 clones, approximately 90% of them appearing once. Sample: peripheral blood, taken after recovery from COVID-19. The origin of the receptors is a human donor who had recovered from COVID-19. The CDR3 runs from the conserved cysteine through the conserved F or W. The D gene is left open where the match is weak. Expanded clones get a size class; other rows say once, few or many, or leave the size out.

CDR3 protein: CASSLGGGEAFF; CDR3 DNA: TGTGCCAGCAGCTTAGGGGGAGGAGAAGCTTTCTTT; V gene: TRBV11-2; D gene: NA; clone size: NA; J gene: TRBJ1-1
CDR3 protein: CASGIPGNTIYF; CDR3 DNA: TGTGCCAGTGGGATCCCTGGAAACACCATATATTTT; V gene: TRBV5-4; D gene: NA; clone size: NA; J gene: TRBJ1-3
CDR3 protein: CASSLTVGGYYEQFF; CDR3 DNA: TGTGCCAGCAGCCTTACCGTAGGGGGGTACTATGAGCAGTTCTTC; V gene: TRBV14; D gene: NA; clone size: NA; J gene: TRBJ2-1
CDR3 protein: CASSGTGSGELFF; CDR3 DNA: TGTGCCAGCAGCGGGACAGGGTCCGGGGAGCTGTTTTTT; V gene: TRBV6-5; D gene: TRBD1; clone size: NA; J gene: TRBJ2-2
CDR3 protein: CASSFLGRTGNTIYF; CDR3 DNA: TGTGCCAGCAGCTTTTTGGGTCGAACTGGAAACACCATATATTTT; V gene: TRBV7-6; D gene: NA; clone size: NA; J gene: TRBJ1-3
CDR3 protein: CASSTRTRSNQPQHF; CDR3 DNA: TGTGCCAGCAGTACCCGGACACGTAGCAATCAGCCCCAGCATTTT; V gene: TRBV6-2/TRBV6-3; D gene: NA; clone size: NA; J gene: TRBJ1-5
CDR3 protein: CASSKTGVGETQYF; CDR3 DNA: TGTGCCAGCAGTAAAACAGGGGTGGGGGAGACCCAGTACTTC; V gene: TRBV27; D gene: TRBD1; clone size: NA; J gene: TRBJ2-5
CDR3 protein: CASSLSGQETQYF; CDR3 DNA: TGTGCCAGCAGTTTATCGGGTCAAGAGACCCAGTACTTC; V gene: TRBV12-3/TRBV12-4; D gene: NA; clone size: NA; J gene: TRBJ2-5
CDR3 protein: CATARLGGAFNEQFF; CDR3 DNA: TGTGCCACCGCGAGGTTGGGCGGGGCCTTCAATGAGCAGTTCTTC; V gene: TRBV19; D gene: NA; clone size: NA; J gene: TRBJ2-1
CDR3 protein: CASSESGGLGSGNTIYF; CDR3 DNA: TGTGCCAGCAGTGAATCTGGGGGGCTGGGCTCTGGAAACACCATATATTTT; V gene: TRBV6-1; D gene: NA; clone size: NA; J gene: TRBJ1-3
CDR3 protein: CASSPGLSPDTQYF; CDR3 DNA: TGTGCCAGCTCACCGGGACTGAGTCCAGATACGCAGTATTTT; V gene: TRBV18; D gene: NA; clone size: NA; J gene: TRBJ2-3
CDR3 protein: CASSLQWRVGTDTQYF; CDR3 DNA: TGCGCCAGCAGCCTGCAGTGGAGGGTCGGCACAGATACGCAGTATTTT; V gene: TRBV4-1; D gene: NA; clone size: NA; J gene: TRBJ2-3
CDR3 protein: CASSEGNYNSPLHF; CDR3 DNA: TGTGCCAGCAGTGAAGGTAACTACAATTCACCCCTCCACTTT; V gene: TRBV6-1; D gene: NA; clone size: NA; J gene: TRBJ1-6
CDR3 protein: CASLSGQGNQPQHF; CDR3 DNA: TGTGCCAGCCTCTCGGGACAGGGGAATCAGCCCCAGCATTTT; V gene: TRBV6-5; D gene: TRBD1; clone size: NA; J gene: TRBJ1-5
CDR3 protein: CASSDRGPNEQFF; CDR3 DNA: TGTGCCAGCAGTGACAGGGGGCCTAATGAGCAGTTCTTC; V gene: TRBV6-6; D gene: TRBD1; clone size: NA; J gene: TRBJ2-1
CDR3 protein: CASKRQLNTEAFF; CDR3 DNA: TGTGCCAGCAAGCGGCAGTTGAACACTGAAGCTTTCTTT; V gene: TRBV2; D gene: NA; clone size: NA; J gene: TRBJ1-1
CDR3 protein: CASSITGGGNNEQFF; CDR3 DNA: TGTGCCAGCAGCATAACGGGTGGGGGGAATAATGAGCAGTTCTTC; V gene: TRBV6-2/TRBV6-3; D gene: NA; clone size: NA; J gene: TRBJ2-1
CDR3 protein: CASSYEPVRSYEQYF; CDR3 DNA: TGTGCCAGCAGCTACGAACCTGTCCGCTCCTACGAGCAGTACTTC; V gene: TRBV7-2; D gene: NA; clone size: NA; J gene: TRBJ2-7
CDR3 protein: CASSGQIGLEETQYF; CDR3 DNA: TGCGCCAGCAGCGGGCAGATCGGGCTTGAAGAGACCCAGTACTTC; V gene: TRBV5-1; D gene: NA; clone size: NA; J gene: TRBJ2-5
CDR3 protein: CASSLDGLGFGGYTF; CDR3 DNA: TGTGCCAGCAGCTTAGACGGCCTAGGGTTTGGGGGCTACACCTTC; V gene: TRBV11-2; D gene: NA; clone size: NA; J gene: TRBJ1-2
CDR3 protein: CASSPHRATDTQYF; CDR3 DNA: TGTGCCAGCAGCCCCCACCGGGCCACAGATACGCAGTATTTT; V gene: TRBV11-3; D gene: NA; clone size: NA; J gene: TRBJ2-3
CDR3 protein: CASSVTSGGAGETQYF; CDR3 DNA: TGCGCCAGCAGCGTGACTAGCGGGGGGGCCGGTGAGACCCAGTACTTC; V gene: TRBV5-1; D gene: TRBD2; clone size: NA; J gene: TRBJ2-5
CDR3 protein: CASSQDDGGQGRDGYTF; CDR3 DNA: TGCGCCAGCAGCCAGGATGATGGGGGACAGGGAAGGGATGGCTACACCTTC; V gene: TRBV4-3; D gene: TRBD1; clone size: NA; J gene: TRBJ1-2
CDR3 protein: CASSISPTYGYTF; CDR3 DNA: TGTGCCAGTAGTATTTCTCCCACCTATGGCTACACCTTC; V gene: TRBV19; D gene: NA; clone size: NA; J gene: TRBJ1-2
CDR3 protein: CASSWTGHEQYF; CDR3 DNA: TGCGCCAGCAGTTGGACAGGGCACGAGCAGTACTTC; V gene: TRBV5-1; D gene: TRBD1; clone size: once; J gene: TRBJ2-7
CDR3 protein: CASRDRGGNTEAFF; CDR3 DNA: TGTGCCAGCAGAGACAGGGGGGGGAACACTGAAGCTTTCTTT; V gene: TRBV27; D gene: TRBD1; clone size: NA; J gene: TRBJ1-1
CDR3 protein: CASSYGGAGTEAFF; CDR3 DNA: TGTGCCAGCAGTTACGGGGGGGCCGGCACTGAAGCTTTCTTT; V gene: TRBV6-2/TRBV6-3; D gene: NA; clone size: NA; J gene: TRBJ1-1
CDR3 protein: CASSEGKSTDTQYF; CDR3 DNA: TGTGCCAGCAGTGAGGGGAAAAGCACAGATACGCAGTATTTT; V gene: TRBV6-1; D gene: NA; clone size: NA; J gene: TRBJ2-3
CDR3 protein: CASSPLTGRTEAFF; CDR3 DNA: TGTGCCAGCAGCCCGTTGACAGGGCGCACTGAAGCTTTCTTT; V gene: TRBV7-2; D gene: TRBD1; clone size: NA; J gene: TRBJ1-1